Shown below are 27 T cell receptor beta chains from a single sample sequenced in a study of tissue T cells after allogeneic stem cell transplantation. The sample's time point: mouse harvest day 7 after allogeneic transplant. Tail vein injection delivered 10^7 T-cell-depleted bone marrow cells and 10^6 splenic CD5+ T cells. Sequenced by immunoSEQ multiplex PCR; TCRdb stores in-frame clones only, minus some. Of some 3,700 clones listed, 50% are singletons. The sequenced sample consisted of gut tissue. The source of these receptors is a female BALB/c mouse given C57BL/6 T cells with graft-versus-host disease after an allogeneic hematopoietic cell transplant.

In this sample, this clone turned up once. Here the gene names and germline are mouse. The part of the CDR3 DNA that was read is TGTGCCAGCAGTCCCTGGGGGAGTCAAAACACCTTGTAC. Protein sequence: CASSPWGSQNTLY. The whole CDR3 reads CASSPWGSQNTLYF. V usage is TRBV26 and J usage is TRBJ2-4; 7 bases are a match to TRBD2. The read ends 1 residue early relative to the CDR3; the germline J gene fills the gap. The CDR3 has 14 residues. V trimming: 4 bases; J trimming: 0 bases; junction bases outside the gene matches: 1. Germline assignment: CDR1 KGHPV and CDR2 FQNQEV (reference sequence). Complete variable domain (other parts from reference TRBV26 and TRBJ2-4): NSKVIQTPRYLVKGQGQKAKMRCIPEKGHPVVFWYQQNKNNEFKFLINFQNQEVLQQIDMTEKRFSAECPSNSPCSLEIQSSEAGDSALYLCASSPWGSQNTLYFGAGTRLSVL.

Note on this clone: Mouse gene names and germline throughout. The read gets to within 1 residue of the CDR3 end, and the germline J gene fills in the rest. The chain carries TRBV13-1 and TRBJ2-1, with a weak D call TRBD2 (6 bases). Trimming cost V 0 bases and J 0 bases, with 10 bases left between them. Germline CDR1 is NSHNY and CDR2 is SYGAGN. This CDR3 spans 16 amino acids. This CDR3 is CASSDARGVNYAEQFF. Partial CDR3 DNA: TGTGCCAGCAGTGATGCCCGGGGGGTTAACTATGCTGAGCAGTTC.

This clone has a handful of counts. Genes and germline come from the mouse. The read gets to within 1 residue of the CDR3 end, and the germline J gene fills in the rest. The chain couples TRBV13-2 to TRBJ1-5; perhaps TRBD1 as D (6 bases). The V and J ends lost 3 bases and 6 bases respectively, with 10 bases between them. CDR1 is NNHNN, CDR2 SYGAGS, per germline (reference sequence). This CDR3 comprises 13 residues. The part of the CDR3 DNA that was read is TGTGCCAGCGGTGGGCGGGGGCCCCAGGCTCCGCTT. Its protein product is CASGGRGPQAPL. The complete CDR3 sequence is CASGGRGPQAPLF.

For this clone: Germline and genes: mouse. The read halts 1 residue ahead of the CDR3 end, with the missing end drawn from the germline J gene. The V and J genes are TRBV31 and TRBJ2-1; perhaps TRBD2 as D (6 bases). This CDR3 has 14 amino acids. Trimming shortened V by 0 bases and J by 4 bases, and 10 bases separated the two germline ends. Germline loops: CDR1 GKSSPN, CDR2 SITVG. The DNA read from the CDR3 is TGTGCCTGGAGTCTACCGGGGGGTTATGCTGAGCAGTTC. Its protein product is CAWSLPGGYAEQF. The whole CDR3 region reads CAWSLPGGYAEQFF.

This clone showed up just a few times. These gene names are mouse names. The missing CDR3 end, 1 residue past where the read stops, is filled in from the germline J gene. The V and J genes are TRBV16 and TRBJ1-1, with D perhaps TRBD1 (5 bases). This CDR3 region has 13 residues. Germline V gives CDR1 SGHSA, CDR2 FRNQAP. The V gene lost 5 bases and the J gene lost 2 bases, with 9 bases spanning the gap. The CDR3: CASSIGHNTEVFF. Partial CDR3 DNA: TGTGCAAGCAGCATTGGACATAACACAGAAGTCTTC.

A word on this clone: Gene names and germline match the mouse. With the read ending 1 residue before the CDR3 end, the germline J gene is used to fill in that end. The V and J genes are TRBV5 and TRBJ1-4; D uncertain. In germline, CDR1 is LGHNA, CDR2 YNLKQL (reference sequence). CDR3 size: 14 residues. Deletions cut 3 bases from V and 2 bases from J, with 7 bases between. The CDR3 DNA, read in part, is TGTGCCAGCAGCCAGGGATCATCCAACGAAAGATTATTT. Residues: CASSQGSSNERLF. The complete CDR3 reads CASSQGSSNERLFF.

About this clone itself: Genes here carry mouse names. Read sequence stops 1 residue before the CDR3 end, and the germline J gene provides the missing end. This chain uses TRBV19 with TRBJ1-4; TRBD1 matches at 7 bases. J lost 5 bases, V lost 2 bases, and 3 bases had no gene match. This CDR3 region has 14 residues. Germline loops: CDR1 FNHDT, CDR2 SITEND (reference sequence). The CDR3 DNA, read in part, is TGTGCCAGCAGTATGGCCAGGGGGAACGAAAGATTATTT. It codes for CASSMARGNERLF. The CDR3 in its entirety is CASSMARGNERLFF.

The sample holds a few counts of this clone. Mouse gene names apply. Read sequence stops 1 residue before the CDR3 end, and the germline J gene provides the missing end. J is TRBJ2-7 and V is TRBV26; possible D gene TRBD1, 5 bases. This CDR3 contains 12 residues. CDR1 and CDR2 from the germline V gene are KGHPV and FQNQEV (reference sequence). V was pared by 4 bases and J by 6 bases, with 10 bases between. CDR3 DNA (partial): TGTGCCAGCAGTCAGGGAGGGGTTGAACAGTAC. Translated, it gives CASSQGGVEQY. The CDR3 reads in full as CASSQGGVEQYF.

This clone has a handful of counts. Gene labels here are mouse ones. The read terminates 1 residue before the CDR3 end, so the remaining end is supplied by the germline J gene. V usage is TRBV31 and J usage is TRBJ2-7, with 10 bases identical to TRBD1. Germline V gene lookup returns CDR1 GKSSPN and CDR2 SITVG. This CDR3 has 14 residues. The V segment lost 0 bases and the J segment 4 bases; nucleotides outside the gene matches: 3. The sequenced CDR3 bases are TGTGCCTGGAGTCTAGGGACAGGGGAATATGAACAGTAC. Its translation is CAWSLGTGEYEQY. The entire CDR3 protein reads CAWSLGTGEYEQYF.

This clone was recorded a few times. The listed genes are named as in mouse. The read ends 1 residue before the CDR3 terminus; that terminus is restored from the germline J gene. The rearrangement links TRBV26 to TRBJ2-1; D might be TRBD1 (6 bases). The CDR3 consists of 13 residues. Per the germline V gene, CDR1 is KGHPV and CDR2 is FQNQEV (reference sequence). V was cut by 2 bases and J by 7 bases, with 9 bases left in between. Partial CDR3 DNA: TGTGCCAGCAGTCTGACAGGGAGGGCTGAGCAGTTC. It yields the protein CASSLTGRAEQF. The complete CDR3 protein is CASSLTGRAEQFF.

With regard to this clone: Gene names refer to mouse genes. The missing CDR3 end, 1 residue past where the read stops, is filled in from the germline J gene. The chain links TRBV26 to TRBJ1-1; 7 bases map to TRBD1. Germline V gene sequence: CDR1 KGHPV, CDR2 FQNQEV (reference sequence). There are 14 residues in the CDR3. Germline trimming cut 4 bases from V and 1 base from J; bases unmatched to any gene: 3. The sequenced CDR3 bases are TGTGCCAGCAGTCGGAGACAGGGGAACACAGAAGTCTTC. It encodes CASSRRQGNTEVF. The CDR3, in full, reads CASSRRQGNTEVFF.

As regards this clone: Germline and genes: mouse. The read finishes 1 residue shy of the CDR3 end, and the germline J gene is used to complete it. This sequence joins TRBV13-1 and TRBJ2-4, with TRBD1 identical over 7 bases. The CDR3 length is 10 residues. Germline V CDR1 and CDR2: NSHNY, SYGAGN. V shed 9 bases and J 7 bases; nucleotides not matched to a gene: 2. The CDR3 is CAKQGYTLYF. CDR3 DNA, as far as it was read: TGTGCCAAACAGGGGTACACCTTGTAC.

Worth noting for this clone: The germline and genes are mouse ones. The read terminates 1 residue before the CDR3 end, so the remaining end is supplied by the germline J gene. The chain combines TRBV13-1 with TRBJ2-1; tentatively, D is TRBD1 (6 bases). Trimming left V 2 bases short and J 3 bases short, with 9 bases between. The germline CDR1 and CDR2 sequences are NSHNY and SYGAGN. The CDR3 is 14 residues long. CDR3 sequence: CASSEGGLYAEQFF. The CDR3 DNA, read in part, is TGTGCCAGCAGTGAAGGGGGTCTCTATGCTGAGCAGTTC.

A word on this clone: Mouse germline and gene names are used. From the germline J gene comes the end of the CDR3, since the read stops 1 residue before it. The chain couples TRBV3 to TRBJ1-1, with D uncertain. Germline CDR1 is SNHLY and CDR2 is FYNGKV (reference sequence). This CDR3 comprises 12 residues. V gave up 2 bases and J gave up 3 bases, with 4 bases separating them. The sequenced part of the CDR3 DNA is TGTGCCAGCAGCTTAAAAGACACAGAAGTCTTC. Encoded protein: CASSLKDTEVF. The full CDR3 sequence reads CASSLKDTEVFF.

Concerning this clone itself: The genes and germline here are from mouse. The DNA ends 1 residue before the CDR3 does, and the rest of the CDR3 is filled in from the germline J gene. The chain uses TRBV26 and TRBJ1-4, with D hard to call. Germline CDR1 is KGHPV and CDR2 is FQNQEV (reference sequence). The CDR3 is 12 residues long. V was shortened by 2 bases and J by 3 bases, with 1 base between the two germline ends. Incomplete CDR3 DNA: TGTGCCAGCAGTCTGGCCAACGAAAGATTATTT. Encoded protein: CASSLANERLF. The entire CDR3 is CASSLANERLFF.

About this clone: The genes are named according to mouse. The sequenced part of the CDR3 DNA is TGTGCCTGGAGTCTAAGACAGGGGAGAAACGAAAGATTATTT. Protein sequence: CAWSLRQGRNERLF. Given in full, the CDR3 is CAWSLRQGRNERLFF. V usage is TRBV31 and J usage is TRBJ1-4, with 8 bases that match TRBD1. The read halts 1 residue ahead of the CDR3 end, with the missing end drawn from the germline J gene. The CDR3 is made up of 15 amino acids. V gave up 0 bases and J gave up 5 bases; unmatched junction bases: 5. Germline V gene lookup returns CDR1 GKSSPN and CDR2 SITVG.

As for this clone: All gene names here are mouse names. The CDR3 DNA, read in part, is TGTGCCAGCAGGGACAAAAACTATGCTGAGCAGTTC. It specifies CASRDKNYAEQF. The entire CDR3 reads CASRDKNYAEQFF. This rearrangement joins TRBV26 to TRBJ2-1; D possibly corresponds to TRBD1 (5 bases). The read terminates 1 residue ahead of where the CDR3 ends, so the germline J gene completes it. The CDR3 loop spans 13 amino acids. Trimming removed 6 bases at V and 1 base at J, with 7 bases between. CDR1 KGHPV and CDR2 FQNQEV come from the germline V gene (reference sequence).

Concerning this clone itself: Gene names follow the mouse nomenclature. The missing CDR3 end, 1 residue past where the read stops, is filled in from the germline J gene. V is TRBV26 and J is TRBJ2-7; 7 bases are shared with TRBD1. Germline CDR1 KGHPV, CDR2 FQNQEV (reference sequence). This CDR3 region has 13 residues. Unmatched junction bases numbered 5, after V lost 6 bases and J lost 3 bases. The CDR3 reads CASRPGQIYEQYF. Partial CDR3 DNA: TGTGCCAGCAGACCGGGACAGATCTATGAACAGTAC. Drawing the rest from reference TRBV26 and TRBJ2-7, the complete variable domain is NSKVIQTPRYLVKGQGQKAKMRCIPEKGHPVVFWYQQNKNNEFKFLINFQNQEVLQQIDMTEKRFSAECPSNSPCSLEIQSSEAGDSALYLCASRPGQIYEQYFGPGTRLTVL.

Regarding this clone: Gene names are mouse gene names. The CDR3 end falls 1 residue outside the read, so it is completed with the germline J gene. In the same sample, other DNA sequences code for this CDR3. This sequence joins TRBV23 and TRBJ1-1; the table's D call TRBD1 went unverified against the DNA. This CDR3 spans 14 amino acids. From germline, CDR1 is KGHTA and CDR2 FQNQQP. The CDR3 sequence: CSSSPGQANTEVFF. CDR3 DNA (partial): TGCTCCAGCAGTCCGGGACAGGCAAACACAGAAGTCTTC.

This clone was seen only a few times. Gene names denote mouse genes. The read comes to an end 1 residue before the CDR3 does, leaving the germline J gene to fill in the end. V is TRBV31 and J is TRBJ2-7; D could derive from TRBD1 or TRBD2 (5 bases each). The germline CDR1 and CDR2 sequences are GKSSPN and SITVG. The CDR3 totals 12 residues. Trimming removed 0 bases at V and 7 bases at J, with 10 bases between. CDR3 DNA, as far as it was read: TGTGCCTGGAGTCTAGGGGCGCGAGAACAGTAC. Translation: CAWSLGAREQY. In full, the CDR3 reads CAWSLGAREQYF.

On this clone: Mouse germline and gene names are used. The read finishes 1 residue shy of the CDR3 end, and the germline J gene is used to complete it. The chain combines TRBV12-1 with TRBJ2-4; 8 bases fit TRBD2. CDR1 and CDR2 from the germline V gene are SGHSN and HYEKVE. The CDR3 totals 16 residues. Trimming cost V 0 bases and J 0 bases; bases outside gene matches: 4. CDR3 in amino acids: CASSLGWGVSQNTLYF. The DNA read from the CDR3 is TGTGCCAGCTCTCTCGGCTGGGGGGTTAGTCAAAACACCTTGTAC.

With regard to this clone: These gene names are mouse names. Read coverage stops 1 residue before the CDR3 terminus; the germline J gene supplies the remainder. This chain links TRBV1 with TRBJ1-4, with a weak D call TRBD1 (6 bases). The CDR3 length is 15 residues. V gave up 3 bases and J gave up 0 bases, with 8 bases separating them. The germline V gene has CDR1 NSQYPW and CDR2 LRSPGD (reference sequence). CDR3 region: CTCSAGQVSNERLFF. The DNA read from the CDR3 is TGCACCTGCAGTGCGGGACAAGTTTCCAACGAAAGATTATTT.

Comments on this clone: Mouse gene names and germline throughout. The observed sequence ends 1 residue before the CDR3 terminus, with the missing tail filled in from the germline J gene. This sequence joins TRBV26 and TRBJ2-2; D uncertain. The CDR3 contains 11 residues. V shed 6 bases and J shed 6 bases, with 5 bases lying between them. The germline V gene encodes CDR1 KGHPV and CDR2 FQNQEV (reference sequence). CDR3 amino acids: CASRDAGQLYF. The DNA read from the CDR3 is TGTGCCAGCAGGGACGCCGGGCAGCTCTAC. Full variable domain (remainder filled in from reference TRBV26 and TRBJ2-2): NSKVIQTPRYLVKGQGQKAKMRCIPEKGHPVVFWYQQNKNNEFKFLINFQNQEVLQQIDMTEKRFSAECPSNSPCSLEIQSSEAGDSALYLCASRDAGQLYFGEGSKLTVL.

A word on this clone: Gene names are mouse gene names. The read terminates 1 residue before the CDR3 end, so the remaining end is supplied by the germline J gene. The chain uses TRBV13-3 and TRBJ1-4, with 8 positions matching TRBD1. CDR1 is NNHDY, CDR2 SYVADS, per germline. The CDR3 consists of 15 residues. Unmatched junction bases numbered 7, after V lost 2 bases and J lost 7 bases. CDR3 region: CASSEYGQGSERLFF. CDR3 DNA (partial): TGTGCCAGCAGTGAGTACGGACAGGGAAGCGAAAGATTATTT.

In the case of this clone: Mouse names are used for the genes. The sequenced part of the CDR3 DNA is TGTGCCAGCAGTCAGGGACAGGGAGGGACAGAAGTCTTC. Translating it yields CASSQGQGGTEVF. The full CDR3 reads CASSQGQGGTEVFF. The gene calls are TRBV26 and TRBJ1-1; 9 nucleotides align to TRBD1. The missing CDR3 end, 1 residue past where the read stops, is filled in from the germline J gene. Germline V lookup: CDR1 KGHPV, CDR2 FQNQEV (reference sequence). The CDR3 contains 14 residues. With V trimmed by 4 bases and J by 5 bases, 5 bases remained unmatched.

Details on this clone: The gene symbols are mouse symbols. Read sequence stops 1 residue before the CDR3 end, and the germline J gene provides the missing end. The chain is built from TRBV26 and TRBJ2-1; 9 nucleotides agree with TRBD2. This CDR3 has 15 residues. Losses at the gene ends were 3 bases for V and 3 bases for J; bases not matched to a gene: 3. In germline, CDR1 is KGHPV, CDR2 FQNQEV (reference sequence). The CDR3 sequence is CASSLIWGGYAEQFF. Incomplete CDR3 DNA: TGTGCCAGCAGTCTCATCTGGGGGGGCTATGCTGAGCAGTTC.

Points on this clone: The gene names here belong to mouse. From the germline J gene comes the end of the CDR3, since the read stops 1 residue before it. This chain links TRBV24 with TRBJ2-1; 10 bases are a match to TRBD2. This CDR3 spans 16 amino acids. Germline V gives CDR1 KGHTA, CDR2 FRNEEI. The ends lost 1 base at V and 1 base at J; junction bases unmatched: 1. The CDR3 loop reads CASSLSGLGNYAEQFF. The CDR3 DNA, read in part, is TGTGCCAGCAGTCTGTCGGGACTGGGGAACTATGCTGAGCAGTTC.